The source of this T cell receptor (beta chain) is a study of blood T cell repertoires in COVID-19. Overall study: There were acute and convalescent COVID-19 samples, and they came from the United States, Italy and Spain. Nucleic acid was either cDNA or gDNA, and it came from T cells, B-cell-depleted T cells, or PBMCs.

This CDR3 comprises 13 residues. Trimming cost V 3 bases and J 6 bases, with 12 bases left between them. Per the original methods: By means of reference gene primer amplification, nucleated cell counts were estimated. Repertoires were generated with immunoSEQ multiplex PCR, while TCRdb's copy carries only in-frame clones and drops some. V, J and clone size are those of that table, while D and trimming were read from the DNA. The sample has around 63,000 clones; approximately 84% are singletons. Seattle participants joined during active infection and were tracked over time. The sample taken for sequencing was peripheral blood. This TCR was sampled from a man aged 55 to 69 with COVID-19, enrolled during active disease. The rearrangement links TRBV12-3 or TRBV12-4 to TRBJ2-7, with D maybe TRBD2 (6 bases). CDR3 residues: CASSFGREAEQYF. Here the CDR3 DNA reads TGTGCCAGCAGTTTTGGCAGGGAGGCCGAGCAGTACTTC.